This TCR beta chain was identified in a study of response to subunit inactivated influenza vaccine. TCRdb reprocessed the RT-PCR reads with MiXCR, giving one entry per CDR3 protein. The sample lists fewer than 700,000 distinct CDR3 sequences, approximately 12% occurring once. V was clipped by 1 base and J by 8 bases; unmatched bases: 9. The CDR3 totals 15 residues. The germline CDR1 and CDR2 sequences are LGHNA and YSLEER. A remark on this clonotype: The antigen is undetermined.

Broader study findings: That few new T cells are recruited by each seasonal influenza vaccination was the authors' suggestion.

This clonotype was obtained from a man aged 50-60 years who received an inactivated influenza vaccine. This chain uses TRBV4-3 with TRBJ2-5, with 8 bases identical to TRBD2. Here the sequenced sample was PBMCs from blood, taken 35 to 45 days after vaccination. DNA for the CDR3: TGCGCCAGCAGCCAAGGCGGGGGGACCGGTGATACCCAGTACTTC. Amino acid sequence: CASSQGGGTGDTQYF.